A selection of T cell receptor beta chains follows, all from one sample in a study of blood T cells in healthy people across ages. TCRdb independently ran MiXCR on the 5' RACE reads; one entry per CDR3 protein. Of around 940,000 distinct CDR3 sequences in the sample, roughly 47% were seen once. The sample consisted of blood. The receptors were sampled from a woman aged 55-70 years in good health. The CDR3 runs from the conserved cysteine through the conserved F or W. Fields, in order: D gene, CDR3 length, J gene, clone size, V gene, CDR3 DNA, CDR3 protein. D genes are given only for firm matches. Rows give clone size only sometimes, using once, few, many, or a class for an expanded clone.

NA 11 TRBJ2-1 few TRBV14 TGTGCCAGCAGCCAAGTTTATGAGCAGTTCTTC CASSQVYEQFF
NA 15 TRBJ2-7 NA TRBV24-1 TGTGCCACCAGTGATCCAGGTACCCCATACAATGAGCAGTACTTC CATSDPGTPYNEQYF
NA 14 TRBJ1-2 NA TRBV7-2 TGTGCCAGCAGCTTAGATAGCTATAACTATGGCTACACCTTC CASSLDSYNYGYTF
TRBD2 15 TRBJ2-3 NA TRBV7-2 TGTGCCAGCACCCTGGGACTAGCGGGAGCAGATACGCAGTATTTT CASTLGLAGADTQYF
NA 14 TRBJ2-5 NA TRBV12-3/TRBV12-4 TGTGCCAGCAGTTCGGCAGGCTCCTACAATGAGCAGTACTTC CASSSAGSYNEQYF
NA 14 TRBJ2-7 NA TRBV3-1 TGTGCCAGCAGCCTCAGCCAGGGTGGGATCGAGCAGTACTTC CASSLSQGGIEQYF
NA 16 TRBJ2-5 NA TRBV6-6 TGTGCCAGCAGTTACCACACCAGGGGGGCGCCAGAGACCCAGTACTTC CASSYHTRGAPETQYF
NA 14 TRBJ2-3 NA TRBV15 TGTGCCACCAGCAGAGTCCGAGGAGCAGATACGCAGTATTTT CATSRVRGADTQYF
NA 15 TRBJ2-1 NA TRBV21-1 TGTGCCAGCAAAAAACTAGCGGGAGGGCCCCATGAGCAGTTCTTC CASKKLAGGPHEQFF
TRBD2 15 TRBJ2-5 many TRBV28 TGTGCCAGCAGTTCTGTAGCGGGAGGGACAGAGACCCAGTACTTC CASSSVAGGTETQYF
NA 11 TRBJ1-2 few TRBV7-2 TGTGCCAGCAGCTTAGTGGAGAGGCACACCTTC CASSLVERHTF
TRBD1 13 TRBJ1-2 NA TRBV20-1 TGCAGTGCTAGAGAGACAGGGTCCTATGGCTACACCTTC CSARETGSYGYTF
NA 16 TRBJ2-6 NA TRBV7-2 TGTGCCAGCACCCGACGGACCAGCTCTGGGGCCAACGTCCTGACTTTC CASTRRTSSGANVLTF
TRBD1 16 TRBJ2-7 NA TRBV18 TGTGCCAGCTCACCAAAATTACAGGGGGTGACGGGTGAGCAGTACTTC CASSPKLQGVTGEQYF
NA 14 TRBJ2-7 few TRBV10-3 TGTGCCATCAGTGAGTCGGCCAGAACCTACGAGCAGTACTTC CAISESARTYEQYF
TRBD2 18 TRBJ2-3 few TRBV20-1 TGCAGTGCTAGAGATACCCTCCGACTAGCGGGAGACACAGATACGCAGTATTTT CSARDTLRLAGDTDTQYF
NA 12 TRBJ1-2 NA TRBV29-1 TGCAGCGTTGAAAGGACAGCTTCTGGCTACACCTTC CSVERTASGYTF
TRBD2 16 TRBJ2-1 few TRBV5-1 TGCGCCAGCAGCTGGAGGGCGACTAGCGGGACTAATGAGCAGTTCTTC CASSWRATSGTNEQFF
NA 16 TRBJ2-2 NA TRBV9 TGTGCCAGCAGCGTAGAGGCAGGGGCCGACACCGGGGAGCTGTTTTTT CASSVEAGADTGELFF
NA 15 TRBJ2-1 NA TRBV27 TGTGCCAGCAGTCCTCTAGCGCTTCATTACAATGAGCAGTTCTTC CASSPLALHYNEQFF
TRBD1 15 TRBJ2-1 NA TRBV20-1 TGCAGTGCTAGAGTCCGTAGACAGGGGTACAATGAGCAGTTCTTC CSARVRRQGYNEQFF
NA 12 TRBJ1-6 few TRBV7-9 TGTGCCAGCCCCCTCGAGAATTCACCCCTCCACTTT CASPLENSPLHF
TRBD2 15 TRBJ2-4 NA TRBV28 TGTGCCAGCAGTGATTTAGCGGGAGGGGAAAACATTCAGTACTTC CASSDLAGGENIQYF
NA 15 TRBJ1-2 NA TRBV28 TGTGCCAGCACCCCCGGGTTGCTCGCTAACTATGGCTACACCTTC CASTPGLLANYGYTF
TRBD1 15 TRBJ2-1 few TRBV5-1 TGCGCCAGCAGCTTCGACAGGGCATCCTACAATGAGCAGTTCTTC CASSFDRASYNEQFF
NA 13 TRBJ2-5 NA TRBV3-1 TGTGCCAGCAGCCAAGTCAGGATAGAGACCCAGTACTTC CASSQVRIETQYF
NA 13 TRBJ2-1 NA TRBV20-1 TGCAGTGCTGGAGGGGATCTAGACAATGAGCAGTTCTTC CSAGGDLDNEQFF
TRBD1 15 TRBJ2-5 few TRBV20-1 TGCAGTGCTAGAGGACCTAAACAGGGGGCAGCGACCCAGTACTTC CSARGPKQGAATQYF
NA 12 TRBJ1-2 NA TRBV10-3 TGTGTCATCAGTGGACAAAACTATGGCTACACCTTC CVISGQNYGYTF
NA 12 TRBJ2-1 few TRBV15 TGTGCCACCAGGGGTACCGGGGATGAGCAGTTCTTC CATRGTGDEQFF
TRBD1 13 TRBJ2-1 few TRBV7-9 TGTGCCAGCAAGATACAGGGGGCCGTTGAGCAGTTCTTC CASKIQGAVEQFF
TRBD2 14 TRBJ2-3 NA TRBV20-1 TGCAGTCCTCGGGGGGGTCCTAGAACAGATACGCAGTATTTT CSPRGGPRTDTQYF
TRBD1 17 TRBJ2-1 few TRBV4-3 TGCGCCAGCAGCCCAGTGGGGGGACAGGGGGACCCAAATGAGCAGTTCTTC CASSPVGGQGDPNEQFF
NA 14 TRBJ2-7 few TRBV28 TGTGCCAGCAGCCCAAGACTGGGGACCTACGAGCAGTACTTC CASSPRLGTYEQYF
NA 14 TRBJ2-1 NA TRBV11-2 TGTGCCAGCAGCTTAGGCGCCGTCTACAATGAGCAGTTCTTC CASSLGAVYNEQFF
TRBD1 16 TRBJ1-1 NA TRBV27 TGTGCCAGCAGTTCTCGCTCCGGGACAGGGGAAACTGAAGCTTTCTTT CASSSRSGTGETEAFF
NA 13 TRBJ2-7 NA TRBV6-1 TGTGCCAGCAGAGAAGGGTGGGGCTACGAGCAGTACTTC CASREGWGYEQYF